This TCR beta chain was profiled in a study of cytomegalovirus exposure and HLA in healthy donors. Study-wide background: A later analysis reported the same platform for the 90 to 150 validation repertoires and the approximately 700 first-cohort repertoires.

Study outcomes and limitations: Through in vitro validation, a few CMV-associated chains were shown to be specific for CMV antigens. The classifier, whose performance was assessed in both the original and validation cohorts, reportedly diagnosed cytomegalovirus status with high specificity and sensitivity.

As for this clone: Its antigen is not known.

V was trimmed by 4 bases and J by 0 bases, leaving 5 bases between them. CDR3 length equals 14 residues. Germline V gives CDR1 SGDLS, CDR2 YYNGEE. This table comes from immunoSEQ multiplex PCR, and its TCRdb copy is limited to in-frame clones, with some not included. There are about 200,000 clones in the sample; around 88% occur only once, and about 2.7% lies in the top ten. Separate from the approximately 670-subject first cohort, the roughly 120-subject validation cohort was the one that the donors belonged to. The receptor comes from a woman aged 18 to 35 in good health and CMV-seronegative. The V call is TRBV9, the J call TRBJ2-6, with unresolved D. The material sequenced was PBMCs. The CDR3 bases are TGTGCCAGCAGCCACAGCTCTGGGGCCAACGTCCTGACTTTC. It specifies CASSHSSGANVLTF.